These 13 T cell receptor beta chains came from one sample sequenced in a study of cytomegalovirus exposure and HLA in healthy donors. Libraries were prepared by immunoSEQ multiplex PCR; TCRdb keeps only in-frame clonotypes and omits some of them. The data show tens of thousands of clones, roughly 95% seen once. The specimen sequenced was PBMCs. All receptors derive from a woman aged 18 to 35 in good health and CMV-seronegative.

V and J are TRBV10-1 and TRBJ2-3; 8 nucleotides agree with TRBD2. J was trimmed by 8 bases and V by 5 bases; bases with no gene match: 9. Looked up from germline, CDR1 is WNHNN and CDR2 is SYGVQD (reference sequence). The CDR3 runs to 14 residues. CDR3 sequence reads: CASSSGTGGSTQYF. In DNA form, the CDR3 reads TGCGCCAGCAGTTCAGGGACGGGAGGGAGTACGCAGTATTTT.

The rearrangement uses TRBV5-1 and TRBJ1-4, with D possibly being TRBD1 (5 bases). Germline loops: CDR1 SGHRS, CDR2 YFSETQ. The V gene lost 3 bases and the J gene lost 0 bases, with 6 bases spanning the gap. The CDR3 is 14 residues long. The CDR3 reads CASSWGATNEKLFF. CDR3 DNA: TGCGCCAGCAGCTGGGGGGCAACTAATGAAAAACTGTTTTTT.

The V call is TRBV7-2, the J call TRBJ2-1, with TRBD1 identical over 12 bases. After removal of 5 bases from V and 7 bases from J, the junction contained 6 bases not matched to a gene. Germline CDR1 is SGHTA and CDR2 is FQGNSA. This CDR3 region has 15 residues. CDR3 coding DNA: TGTGCCAGCAGCGCCGGGACAGGGGGCCCTAATGAGCAGTTCTTC. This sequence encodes CASSAGTGGPNEQFF.

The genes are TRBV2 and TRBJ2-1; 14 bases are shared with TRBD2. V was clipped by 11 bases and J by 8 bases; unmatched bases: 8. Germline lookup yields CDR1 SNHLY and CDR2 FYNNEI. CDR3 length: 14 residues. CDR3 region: CALRTSGGRDEQFF. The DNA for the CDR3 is TGTGCCTTAAGGACTAGCGGGGGGCGGGATGAGCAGTTCTTC.

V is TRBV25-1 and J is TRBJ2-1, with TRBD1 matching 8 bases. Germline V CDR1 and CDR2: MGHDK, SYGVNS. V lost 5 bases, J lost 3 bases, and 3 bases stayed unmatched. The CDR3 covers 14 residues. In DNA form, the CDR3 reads TGTGCCAGCAGTAAGGGACAGGACTACAATGAGCAGTTCTTC. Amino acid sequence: CASSKGQDYNEQFF. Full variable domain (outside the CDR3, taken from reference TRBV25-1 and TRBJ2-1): EADIYQTPRYLVIGTGKKITLECSQTMGHDKMYWYQQDPGMELHLIHYSYGVNSTEKGDLSSESTVSRIRTEHFPLTLESARPSHTSQYLCASSKGQDYNEQFFGPGTRLTVL.

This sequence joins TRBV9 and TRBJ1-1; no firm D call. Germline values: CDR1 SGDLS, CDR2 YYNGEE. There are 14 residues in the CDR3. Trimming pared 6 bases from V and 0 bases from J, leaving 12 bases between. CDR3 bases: TGTGCCAGCACCCTCGGAGGCGTGAACACTGAAGCTTTCTTT. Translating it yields CASTLGGVNTEAFF.

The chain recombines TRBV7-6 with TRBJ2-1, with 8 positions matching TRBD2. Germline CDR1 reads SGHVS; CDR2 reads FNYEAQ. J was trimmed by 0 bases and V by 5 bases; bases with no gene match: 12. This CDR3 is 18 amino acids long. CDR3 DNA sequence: TGTGCCAGCAGCAGAACGATACTAGCGGCTTCCTCCTACAATGAGCAGTTCTTC. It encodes CASSRTILAASSYNEQFF.

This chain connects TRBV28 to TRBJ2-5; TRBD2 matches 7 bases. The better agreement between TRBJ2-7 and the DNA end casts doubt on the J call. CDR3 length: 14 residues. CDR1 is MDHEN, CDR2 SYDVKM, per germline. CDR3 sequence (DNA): TGTGCCAGCAGTTCAAGCGGGATTGAATACGAGCAGTACTTC. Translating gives CASSSSGIEYEQYF.

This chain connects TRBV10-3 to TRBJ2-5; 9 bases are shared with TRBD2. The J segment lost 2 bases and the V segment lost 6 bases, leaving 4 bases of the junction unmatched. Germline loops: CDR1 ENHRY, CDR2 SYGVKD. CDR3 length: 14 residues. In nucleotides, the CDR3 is TGTGCCATCAGCCAGCGGGGGGCACAAGAGACCCAGTACTTC. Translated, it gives CAISQRGAQETQYF.

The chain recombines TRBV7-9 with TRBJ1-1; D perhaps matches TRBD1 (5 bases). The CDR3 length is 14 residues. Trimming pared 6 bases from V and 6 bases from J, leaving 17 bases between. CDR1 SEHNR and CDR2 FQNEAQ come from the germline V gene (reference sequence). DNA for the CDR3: TGTGCCAGCAGTAAAGGGACCTGGGAGGCTGAAGCTTTCTTT. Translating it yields CASSKGTWEAEAFF.

The CDR3 loop is CASSLGGGTGFGGTQYF. The CDR3 DNA sequence: TGTGCCAGCAGCTTGGGTGGAGGGACGGGATTTGGGGGTACGCAGTATTTT. The rearrangement uses TRBV5-4 and TRBJ2-3, with D perhaps TRBD2 (6 bases). The CDR3 has 17 residues. Trimming removed 0 bases at V and 8 bases at J, with 22 bases between. Germline V gene sequence: CDR1 SGHNT, CDR2 YYREEE (reference sequence).

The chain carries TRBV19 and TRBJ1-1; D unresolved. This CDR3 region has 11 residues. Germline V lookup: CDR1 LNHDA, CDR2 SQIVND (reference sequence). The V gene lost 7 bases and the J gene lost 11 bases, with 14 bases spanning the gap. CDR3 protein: CASIGREIAFF. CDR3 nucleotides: TGTGCCAGTATAGGGAGGGAGATCGCTTTCTTT.

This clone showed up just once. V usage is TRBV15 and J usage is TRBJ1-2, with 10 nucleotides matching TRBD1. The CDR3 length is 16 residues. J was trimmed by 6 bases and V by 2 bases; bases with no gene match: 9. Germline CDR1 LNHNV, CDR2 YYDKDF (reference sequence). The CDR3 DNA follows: TGTGCCACCAGCAGATTATCCGACAGGGGGCATAATGGCTACACCTTC. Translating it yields CATSRLSDRGHNGYTF.